This is a list of T cell receptor beta chains from one sample in a study of shared clonotypes between healthy human individuals. The data were produced by immunoSEQ multiplex PCR, yet TCRdb's version contains in-frame clones alone and is incomplete. The sample consists of 1.5 million to 1.9 million clones, 98% of them appearing once. Material: naive CD4+ T cells sorted from blood. These receptors were obtained from a young man in good health. The CDR3 runs from the conserved cysteine through the conserved F or W. A D gene is named only where the DNA matches it firmly. The listing skips clone size in some rows; elsewhere it reads once, few, many or a size class.

j_gene | d_gene | abundance | v_gene | CDR3aa | CDR3nt
TRBJ2-7 | TRBD2 | NA | TRBV2 | CASLRAGDEQYF | TGTGCCAGCCTAAGAGCGGGAGACGAGCAGTACTTC
TRBJ1-2 | TRBD1 | NA | TRBV6-1 | CASTLGTGFGYGYTF | TGTGCCAGCACGCTCGGGACAGGGTTTGGCTATGGCTACACCTTC
TRBJ1-2 | TRBD1 | NA | TRBV29-1 | CSVTPPTGGDGYTF | TGCAGCGTTACTCCGCCCACAGGGGGAGATGGCTACACCTTC
TRBJ1-4 | TRBD1 | NA | TRBV5-1 | CASSLVGTDNEKLFF | TGCGCCAGCAGCTTGGTAGGGACAGACAATGAAAAACTGTTTTTT
TRBJ1-4 | NA | NA | TRBV5-1 | CASSFGGLNEKLFF | TGCGCCAGCAGCTTCGGGGGCCTGAATGAAAAACTGTTTTTT
TRBJ1-2 | NA | NA | TRBV6-4 | CASSAKWWEFPTNYGYTF | TGTGCCAGCAGTGCGAAGTGGTGGGAATTTCCAACTAACTATGGCTACACCTTC
TRBJ1-5 | NA | NA | TRBV11-3 | CASRRGNQPQHF | TGTGCCAGCAGAAGGGGGAATCAGCCCCAGCATTTT
TRBJ2-7 | TRBD1 | NA | TRBV5-1 | CASSPIRGQGNEQYF | TGCGCCAGCAGTCCTATACGGGGACAGGGTAACGAGCAGTACTTC
TRBJ1-2 | NA | NA | TRBV28 | CASREGGARSGYTF | TGTGCCAGCAGGGAAGGGGGGGCAAGGAGTGGCTACACCTTC
TRBJ2-3 | TRBD2 | once | TRBV6-6 | CASTGRATDTQYF | TGTGCCAGCACCGGGAGGGCGACAGATACGCAGTATTTT
TRBJ2-7 | NA | NA | TRBV18 | CASSPRARNAYEQYF | TGTGCCAGCTCACCTAGGGCCCGAAATGCCTACGAGCAGTACTTC
TRBJ2-1 | NA | once | TRBV7-9 | CASSSLVSYNEQFF | TGTGCCAGCAGCTCCCTAGTTTCCTACAATGAGCAGTTCTTC
TRBJ1-2 | NA | NA | TRBV5-4 | CASSASRGDYGYTF | TGTGCCAGCAGCGCCTCAAGGGGTGACTATGGCTACACCTTC
TRBJ2-5 | NA | once | TRBV18 | CASSPPPGPNPRPYF | TGTGCCAGCTCACCTCCCCCGGGGCCAAACCCGCGGCCGTACTTC
TRBJ1-2 | TRBD1 | NA | TRBV7-6 | CASSPGTDYGYTF | TGTGCCAGCAGCCCCGGGACAGACTATGGCTACACCTTC
TRBJ2-1 | NA | NA | TRBV6-1 | CASSEQGPHVSHVGEQFF | TGTGCCAGCAGTGAGCAGGGGCCCCATGTGTCCCATGTAGGTGAGCAGTTCTTC
TRBJ2-1 | TRBD2 | NA | TRBV7-6 | CASSFEGLAGYNEQFF | TGTGCCAGCAGCTTTGAGGGCCTAGCGGGTTACAATGAGCAGTTCTTC
TRBJ1-1 | NA | NA | TRBV11-3 | CASSRGGGTEAFF | TGTGCCAGCAGCCGAGGAGGGGGCACTGAAGCTTTCTTT
TRBJ2-1 | TRBD2 | once | TRBV19 | CASSVPSGPNRNEQFF | TGTGCCAGTAGTGTTCCTAGCGGACCTAATCGGAATGAGCAGTTCTTC
TRBJ2-7 | TRBD1 | NA | TRBV5-5 | CASSSGQGGYEQYF | TGTGCCAGCAGCTCCGGACAGGGTGGGTACGAGCAGTACTTC
TRBJ1-5 | TRBD1 | NA | TRBV14 | CASSLGTGRDQPQHF | TGTGCCAGCAGCCTAGGGACAGGGCGAGATCAGCCCCAGCATTTT
TRBJ2-2 | NA | once | TRBV10-3 | CAISAAFAGELFF | TGTGCCATCAGTGCGGCCTTTGCCGGGGAGCTGTTTTTT